This T cell receptor beta chain was sequenced for a study of OX40 agonist ivuxolimab in advanced cancers. TCRdb keeps only in-frame clones here, not all; method: immunoSEQ multiplex PCR. This table has tens of thousands of clones, about 89% appearing once. The receptor comes from an adult with an advanced solid tumor such as melanoma, head and neck, liver or kidney cancer. The specimen comprised CD4+ or CD8+ T cells sorted from blood, sampled in a trial of the OX40 agonist ivuxolimab.

The CDR3 here is CAWSPPPLWGTDTQYF. The DNA for the CDR3 is TGTGCCTGGAGTCCCCCGCCCCTCTGGGGGACAGATACGCAGTATTTT. This sequence joins TRBV30 and TRBJ2-3; D may match TRBD1 or TRBD2 (5 bases each). The CDR3 consists of 16 residues. V was cut by 2 bases and J by 3 bases, with 18 bases left in between. Looked up from germline, CDR1 is GTSNPN and CDR2 is SVGIG (reference sequence).